Presented here are 15 T cell receptor beta chains from one specimen sequenced in a study of early T cells in non-severe SARS-CoV-2 infection. TCRdb reprocessed the 5' RACE reads via MiXCR and lists one record per CDR3 protein. The sample lists some 42,000 distinct CDR3 sequences, about 5.9% occurring once. The specimen comprised whole blood, sampled at baseline. These receptors originate from an adult who was a healthcare worker with PCR-confirmed SARS-CoV-2 infection or an uninfected control (not recorded which).

This clonotype was detected only a few times. The chain carries TRBV12-3 or TRBV12-4 and TRBJ2-7, with D tentatively TRBD1 (5 bases). The CDR3 sequence is 14 residues long. The ends were cut back, 6 bases at V and 0 bases at J, with 12 bases in the middle. The CDR3 region has the DNA TGTGCCAGCAGGGCGCAGGGTATCTCCTACGAGCAGTACTTC. Translated: CASRAQGISYEQYF.

This clonotype came up a few times. The chain joins TRBV7-2 to TRBJ2-4; 11 bases match TRBD1. CDR1 is SGHTA and CDR2 is FQGNSA in the germline V gene. This CDR3 spans 14 amino acids. V lost 5 bases, J lost 4 bases, and 1 base stayed unmatched. The DNA of the CDR3 is TGTGCCAGCAGCGGGGACAGGGGGAAAAACATTCAGTACTTC. Its translation is CASSGDRGKNIQYF.

This clonotype was seen repeatedly, ten times or more. The chain recombines TRBV2 with TRBJ1-2; D remains unclear. Germline CDR1 reads SNHLY; CDR2 reads FYNNEI. This CDR3 comprises 13 residues. V lost 6 bases and J lost 4, with 12 bases in between. CDR3 in amino acids: CASSPGPGYGYTF. CDR3 bases: TGTGCCAGCAGCCCCGGACCAGGCTATGGCTACACCTTC.

This clonotype was picked up a small number of times. One end of the junction is discordant with germline, which a read error may explain. The chain employs TRBV7-9 and TRBJ1-2; D is undetermined. The CDR3 consists of 13 residues. The germline V gene has CDR1 SEHNR and CDR2 FQNEAQ (reference sequence). CDR3 amino acids: CASSLGTNYGYTF. In DNA form, the CDR3 reads TGTGCCAGCAGCTTAGGGACTAATTATGGCTACACCTTC.

This clonotype was seen a few times. The CDR3 bases are TGTGCCAGCAGGGAGGTTGTCACTGAAGCTTTCTTT. The encoded protein is CASREVVTEAFF. The J gene is TRBJ1-1, the V gene TRBV7-2; D remains ambiguous. This CDR3 has 12 amino acids. Germline loops: CDR1 SGHTA, CDR2 FQGNSA. V was pared by 6 bases and J by 4 bases, with 9 bases between. Using reference TRBV7-2 and TRBJ1-1 for the parts outside the CDR3, the full variable domain is GAGVSQSPSNKVTEKGKDVELRCDPISGHTALYWYRQSLGQGLEFLIYFQGNSAPDKSGLPSDRFSAERTGGSVSTLTIQRTQQEDSAVYLCASREVVTEAFFGQGTRLTVV.

This clonotype was found many times. The gene calls are TRBV5-4 and TRBJ2-2; TRBD1 or TRBD2 may be the D gene (6 bases each). The CDR3 runs to 15 residues. Germline V lookup: CDR1 SGHNT, CDR2 YYREEE (reference sequence). V shed 7 bases and J shed 2 bases, with 15 bases lying between them. The CDR3 coding sequence is TGTGCCAGCGGACCTACAGGGACTAACACCGGGGAGCTGTTTTTT. It is translated as CASGPTGTNTGELFF. The full variable domain, completed using reference TRBV5-4 and TRBJ2-2, is ETGVTQSPTHLIKTRGQQVTLRCSSQSGHNTVSWYQQALGQGPQFIFQYYREEENGRGNFPPRFSGLQFPNYSSELNVNALELDDSALYLCASGPTGTNTGELFFGEGSRLTVL.

This clonotype was recorded at least ten times. This sequence joins TRBV7-2 and TRBJ2-2; 10 nucleotides align to TRBD2. The CDR3 length is 16 residues. Germline CDR1 is SGHTA and CDR2 is FQGNSA. Trimming cost V 3 bases and J 6 bases; bases outside gene matches: 7. The CDR3 protein is CASSLGSTSGAGELFF. The CDR3 DNA reads as TGTGCCAGCAGCTTGGGTTCCACTAGCGGGGCCGGGGAGCTGTTTTTT. Combining the CDR3 with reference TRBV7-2 and TRBJ2-2 gives the whole variable domain GAGVSQSPSNKVTEKGKDVELRCDPISGHTALYWYRQSLGQGLEFLIYFQGNSAPDKSGLPSDRFSAERTGGSVSTLTIQRTQQEDSAVYLCASSLGSTSGAGELFFGEGSRLTVL.

This clonotype was seen ten or more times. V is TRBV20-1 and J is TRBJ2-1; D might be TRBD1 (6 bases). The V end lost 7 bases, the J end lost 10 bases, and 17 bases lay between the germline ends. Germline V gene lookup returns CDR1 DFQATT and CDR2 SNEGSKA (reference sequence). This CDR3 has 12 residues. The chain's CDR3 is CSVLTPGTEQFF. The CDR3 DNA is TGCAGTGTCCTGACCCCCGGGACAGAGCAGTTCTTC.

This clonotype was picked up many times. This chain links TRBV11-1 with TRBJ1-1; D gene ambiguous. The germline V gene has CDR1 SGHAT and CDR2 FQDESV (reference sequence). Trimming removed 2 bases from V and 7 bases from J, with 8 bases in between. CDR3 length equals 12 residues. For the CDR3, the DNA is TGTGCCAGCAGCTTACCACCCAATGAAGCTTTCTTT. It specifies CASSLPPNEAFF.

This clonotype was observed at least ten times. V gene TRBV29-1 combines with J gene TRBJ1-1, with 7 bases that match TRBD1. The CDR3 contains 12 residues. The ends lost 0 bases at V and 7 bases at J; junction bases unmatched: 2. From germline, CDR1 is SQVTM and CDR2 ANQGSEA. The CDR3 DNA reads TGCAGCGTTGAAGAGACAGGGTTTGAAGCTTTCTTT. Its translation: CSVEETGFEAFF.

The sample holds many counts of this clonotype. The V and J genes are TRBV5-1 and TRBJ2-5; no reliable D call. CDR3 length: 14 amino acids. The V gene's germline CDR1 is SGHRS and CDR2 YFSETQ. The ends were cut back, 0 bases at V and 2 bases at J, with 8 bases in the middle. The CDR3 spells CASSLGHGQETQYF. CDR3 sequence (DNA): TGCGCCAGCAGCTTGGGGCACGGACAAGAGACCCAGTACTTC. The whole variable domain, remainder taken from reference TRBV5-1 and TRBJ2-5, is KAGVTQTPRYLIKTRGQQVTLSCSPISGHRSVSWYQQTPGQGLQFLFEYFSETQRNKGNFPGRFSGRQFSNSRSEMNVSTLELGDSALYLCASSLGHGQETQYFGPGTRLLVL.

This clonotype has ten or more counts. The chain couples TRBV5-1 to TRBJ2-6, with 7 bases that match TRBD1. Germline V gene lookup returns CDR1 SGHRS and CDR2 YFSETQ. Germline trimming cut 0 bases from V and 0 bases from J; bases unmatched to any gene: 9. The CDR3 consists of 19 residues. CDR3 region: CASSLARDSHRSGANVLTF. The CDR3 bases are TGCGCCAGCAGCTTGGCCAGGGACAGTCACCGCTCTGGGGCCAACGTCCTGACTTTC.

The gene calls are TRBV30 and TRBJ1-1, with 7 bases lining up with TRBD1. The CDR3 length is 13 residues. Trimming took 5 bases from V and 8 from J; bases not matched to a gene: 11. Looked up from germline, CDR1 is GTSNPN and CDR2 is SVGIG (reference sequence). The CDR3 loop is CAWARGQVAEAFF. The CDR3 region has the DNA TGTGCCTGGGCCCGTGGACAGGTAGCAGAAGCTTTCTTT.

J is TRBJ1-1 and V is TRBV27; D call uncertain. V was shortened by 2 bases and J by 7 bases, with 8 bases between the two germline ends. CDR3 length equals 12 residues. Germline V gives CDR1 MNHEY, CDR2 SMNVEV (reference sequence). The CDR3 DNA reads TGTGCCAGCAGTTTAGGTAATGGTGAAGCTTTCTTT. Translation gives CASSLGNGEAFF.

This clonotype was counted ten times or more. V gene TRBV7-9 combines with J gene TRBJ2-6, with TRBD2 identical over 8 bases. Germline CDR1 and CDR2: SEHNR and FQNEAQ (reference sequence). The CDR3 totals 18 residues. The V segment lost 5 bases and the J segment 0 bases; nucleotides outside the gene matches: 9. CDR3 amino acids: CASSPGGVPLSGANVLTF. CDR3 DNA: TGTGCCAGCAGCCCCGGGGGGGTCCCCCTCTCTGGGGCCAACGTCCTGACTTTC.